The 22 T cell receptor beta chains listed next were all sequenced from one sample in a study of blood T cell repertoires in COVID-19. Clones were sequenced by immunoSEQ multiplex PCR, and TCRdb holds only the in-frame ones, with some missing. This table has approximately 490,000 clones, 70% to 90% appearing once. Material for sequencing was PBMCs or T cells enriched from blood (not recorded which). Receptors were obtained from a woman aged 55-70 years who had recovered from COVID-19.

V gene TRBV5-1 combines with J gene TRBJ2-3; 9 bases align to TRBD2. V lost 2 bases to trimming and J lost 0 bases; unmatched junction nucleotides: 13. Germline-derived CDR1 and CDR2 are SGHRS and YFSETQ. This CDR3 has 19 amino acids. CDR3 nucleotide sequence: TGCGCCAGCAGCTTAGCTAGCGGGGTCTATTACTCTAGCACAGATACGCAGTATTTT. The encoded protein is CASSLASGVYYSSTDTQYF.

The V call is TRBV10-2, the J call TRBJ2-7; 7 bases are a match to TRBD1. Looked up from germline, CDR1 is WSHSY and CDR2 is SAAADI. This CDR3 contains 13 residues. V lost 2 bases to trimming and J lost 3 bases; unmatched junction nucleotides: 1. The chain's CDR3 is CASSEAGGYEQYV. The CDR3 DNA reads as TGCGCCAGCAGTGAGGCAGGGGGCTACGAGCAGTACGTC.

The chain employs TRBV27 and TRBJ2-7, with TRBD1 matching 9 bases. This CDR3 has 16 amino acids. V dropped 5 bases and J dropped 3; count of bases not matched to a gene: 11. From germline, CDR1 is MNHEY and CDR2 SMNVEV (reference sequence). The CDR3 here is CASSITRTGEDYEQYV. In nucleotides, the CDR3 is TGTGCCAGCAGTATCACACGGACAGGGGAGGACTACGAGCAGTACGTC.

The rearrangement uses TRBV5-1 and TRBJ2-6, with D possibly TRBD2 on 5 matching bases. Germline CDR1 and CDR2: SGHRS and YFSETQ. V lost 1 base to trimming and J lost 4 bases, with 15 bases between them. There are 17 residues in the CDR3. The CDR3 sequence is CASSLSQTLAGANVLTF. The CDR3 region has the DNA TGCGCCAGCAGCTTGTCCCAAACCCTAGCCGGGGCCAACGTCCTGACTTTC.

V is TRBV27 and J is TRBJ1-6; TRBD1 matches at 7 bases. The germline V gene encodes CDR1 MNHEY and CDR2 SMNVEV (reference sequence). The CDR3 is made up of 14 amino acids. The V and J ends lost 7 bases and 9 bases, in that order; junction bases with no gene match: 9. Here the CDR3 DNA reads TGTGCCAGCACCGTTGACAGGGTTACTTCACCCCTCCACTTT. Its translation is CASTVDRVTSPLHF.

The CDR3, as DNA: TGTGCCAGCTCCGGGACACAGAACACTGAAGCTTTCTTT. It codes for CASSGTQNTEAFF. V is TRBV18 and J is TRBJ1-1, with a tentative D call TRBD1 (6 bases). The ends were cut back, 6 bases at V and 1 base at J, with 9 bases in the middle. In germline, CDR1 is KGHSH, CDR2 LQKENI. This CDR3 is built from 13 residues.

The chain links TRBV19 to TRBJ2-2; D possibly corresponds to TRBD2 (6 bases). CDR1 and CDR2 (germline): LNHDA, SQIVND (reference sequence). Trimming left V 1 base short and J 7 bases short, with 13 bases between. The CDR3 covers 15 residues. As DNA, the CDR3 is TGTGCCAGTAGTATAGCAACAGGAGGGATCGGGGAGCTGTTTTTT. Protein sequence: CASSIATGGIGELFF.

V gene TRBV19 combines with J gene TRBJ1-3; the D gene is possibly TRBD1 (5 bases). The V and J ends lost 2 bases and 2 bases respectively, with 13 bases between them. Per germline, CDR1 LNHDA and CDR2 SQIVND (reference sequence). The CDR3 consists of 16 residues. CDR3 loop: CASSIQGDGPGNTIYF. CDR3 coding DNA: TGTGCCAGTAGTATACAGGGCGACGGACCTGGAAACACCATATATTTT.

This clone was picked up one time. This sequence joins TRBV19 and TRBJ2-1; D is unresolved. Germline V gene data show CDR1 as LNHDA and CDR2 as SQIVND (reference sequence). V lost 5 bases and J 5 bases, leaving 13 bases between the germline ends. The CDR3 has 14 amino acids. The CDR3 reads CASSPASIDNEQFF. CDR3 coding DNA: TGTGCCAGTAGTCCAGCTAGTATCGACAATGAGCAGTTCTTC.

V is TRBV19 and J is TRBJ1-5; D may be TRBD1 (5 bases). The V gene's germline CDR1 is LNHDA and CDR2 SQIVND (reference sequence). The CDR3 consists of 19 residues. V lost 4 bases and J 0 bases, leaving 22 bases between the germline ends. The CDR3 loop reads CASSTLQVGWDISNQPQHF. In nucleotides, the CDR3 is TGTGCCAGTAGTACCCTACAGGTTGGGTGGGATATTAGCAATCAGCCCCAGCATTTT.

Worth noting for this clone: This same CDR3 is encoded by further DNA sequences in the sample. The DNA for the CDR3 is TGCGCCAGCAGCTTGACAGGATTGAACACTGAAGCTTTCTTT. Translated, it gives CASSLTGLNTEAFF. The V call is TRBV5-1, the J call TRBJ1-1; D may be TRBD1 (5 bases). Germline CDR1 and CDR2: SGHRS and YFSETQ. V was shortened by 1 base and J by 0 bases, with 7 bases between the two germline ends. This CDR3 has 14 amino acids.

The gene calls are TRBV5-1 and TRBJ1-4; possible D gene TRBD1, 5 bases. V shed 5 bases and J shed 4 bases, with 15 bases lying between them. Germline-derived CDR1 and CDR2 are SGHRS and YFSETQ. The CDR3 loop spans 15 amino acids. CDR3 sequence (DNA): TGCGCCAGCAGGATTACCGGGGGTCGTAATGAAAAACTGTTTTTT. Its translation: CASRITGGRNEKLFF.

The chain recombines TRBV13 with TRBJ2-2; the match to TRBD1 covers 7 bases. The CDR3 runs 17 residues. The J segment lost 1 base and the V segment lost 4 bases, leaving 9 bases of the junction unmatched. The germline gives CDR1 PRHDT, CDR2 FYEKMQ (reference sequence). CDR3 protein: CASSSTQRTGNTGELFF. In DNA form, the CDR3 reads TGTGCCAGCAGCTCAACCCAAAGGACAGGGAACACCGGGGAGCTGTTTTTT. Full variable domain (rest looked up from reference TRBV13 and TRBJ2-2): AAGVIQSPRHLIKEKRETATLKCYPIPRHDTVYWYQQGPGQDPQFLISFYEKMQSDKGSIPDRFSAQQFSDYHSELNMSSLELGDSALYFCASSSTQRTGNTGELFFGEGSRLTVL.

The V call is TRBV12-3 or TRBV12-4, the J call TRBJ1-1; 10 bases are a match to TRBD1. Trimming cost V 6 bases and J 9 bases; bases outside gene matches: 7. This CDR3 is 13 amino acids long. In nucleotides, the CDR3 is TGTGCCAGCAGCTATGGGACAGGGGTGCAAGCTTTCTTT. It specifies CASSYGTGVQAFF.

The V call is TRBV6-4, the J call TRBJ2-5; D is possibly TRBD1 (6 bases). Trimming cost V 2 bases and J 5 bases, with 15 bases left between them. The CDR3 runs 15 residues. The germline CDR1 and CDR2 sequences are MRHNA and SNTAGT. The CDR3 sequence is CASSDQFGGRETQYF. The CDR3 coding sequence is TGTGCCAGCAGTGACCAGTTTGGGGGCCGGGAGACCCAGTACTTC.

CDR3: CASSRQTGGQGNQPQHF. In DNA, the CDR3 is TGTGCCAGCTCACGTCAAACAGGGGGCCAGGGAAATCAGCCCCAGCATTTT. The chain joins TRBV18 to TRBJ1-5; TRBD1 aligns across 9 bases. Germline lookup yields CDR1 KGHSH and CDR2 LQKENI. The CDR3 runs to 17 residues. V was pared by 4 bases and J by 4 bases, with 11 bases of the junction left unmatched. Supplemented by reference TRBV18 and TRBJ1-5, the full variable domain reads NAGVMQNPRHLVRRRGQEARLRCSPMKGHSHVYWYRQLPEEGLKFMVYLQKENIIDESGMPKERFSAEFPKEGPSILRIQQVVRGDSAAYFCASSRQTGGQGNQPQHFGDGTRLSIL.

The chain links TRBV6-5 to TRBJ1-4, with 7 bases aligning to TRBD1. Trimming at V came to 6 bases and at J to 8 bases, leaving 6 bases not matched to a gene. Germline assignment: CDR1 MNHEY and CDR2 SVGAGI. The CDR3 totals 13 residues. The CDR3 region has the DNA TGTGCCAGCAGGACAGGGCTGGGGGAAAAACTGTTTTTT. Translated, it gives CASRTGLGEKLFF.

This rearrangement joins TRBV3-1 (or the pseudogene TRBV3-2) to TRBJ1-6, with TRBD1 identical over 7 bases. V lost 2 bases to trimming and J lost 8 bases; unmatched junction nucleotides: 3. The CDR3 covers 14 residues. Germline-derived CDR1 and CDR2 are LGHDT and YNNKEL (reference sequence). CDR3 DNA sequence: TGTGCCAGCAGCCAACGGGACAGTTATTCACCCCTCCACTTT. It translates to CASSQRDSYSPLHF.

This clone was observed a handful of times. This chain uses TRBV28 with TRBJ2-7, with D possibly TRBD2 on 5 matching bases. The CDR3 is 14 amino acids. Deletions cut 4 bases from V and 3 bases from J, with 13 bases between. The V gene's germline CDR1 is MDHEN and CDR2 SYDVKM. CDR3 in amino acids: CASSSSVGGYEQYV. The DNA of the CDR3 is TGTGCCAGCAGTTCCTCCGTTGGAGGCTACGAGCAGTACGTC.

The chain recombines TRBV6-1 with TRBJ2-7, with a possible D match to TRBD1 (6 bases). The germline gives CDR1 MNHNS, CDR2 SASEGT. The V and J ends lost 5 bases and 5 bases respectively, with 16 bases between them. The CDR3 has 14 amino acids. CDR3: CASSQGQYIHEQYF. The CDR3 DNA sequence: TGTGCCAGCAGTCAGGGACAATACATACACGAGCAGTACTTC.

This sequence joins TRBV27 and TRBJ1-2, with D uncertain. Germline-derived CDR1 and CDR2 are MNHEY and SMNVEV (reference sequence). Trimming took 0 bases from V and 5 from J, leaving 7 bases between them. The CDR3 is 13 amino acids. The CDR3 region has the DNA TGTGCCAGCAGTTTATCACATCCGTATGGCTACACCTTC. As protein: CASSLSHPYGYTF.

CDR3 nucleotides: TGTGCCAGCAGCCAAGAATCCCGAGCAGGCTCAGGGACCCAGTACTTC. Its translation: CASSQESRAGSGTQYF. J is TRBJ2-5 and V is TRBV3-1 (or the pseudogene TRBV3-2); no clear D gene. V was pared by 0 bases and J by 7 bases, with 18 bases between. In germline, CDR1 is LGHDT, CDR2 YNNKEL (reference sequence). The CDR3 is 16 amino acids.